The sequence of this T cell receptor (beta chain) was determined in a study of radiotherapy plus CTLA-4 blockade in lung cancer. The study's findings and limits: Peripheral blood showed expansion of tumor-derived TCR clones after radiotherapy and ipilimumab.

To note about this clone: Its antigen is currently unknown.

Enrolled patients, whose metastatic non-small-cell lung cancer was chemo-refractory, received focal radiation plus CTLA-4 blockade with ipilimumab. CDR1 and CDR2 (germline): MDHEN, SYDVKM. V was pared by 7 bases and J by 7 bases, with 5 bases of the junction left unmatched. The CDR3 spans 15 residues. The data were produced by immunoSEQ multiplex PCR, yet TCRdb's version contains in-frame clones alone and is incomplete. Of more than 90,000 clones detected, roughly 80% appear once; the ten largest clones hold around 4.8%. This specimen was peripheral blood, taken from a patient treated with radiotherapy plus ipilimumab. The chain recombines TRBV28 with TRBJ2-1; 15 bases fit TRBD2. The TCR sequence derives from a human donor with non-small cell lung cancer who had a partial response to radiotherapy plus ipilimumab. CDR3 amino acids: CASTVGLAGGNEQFF. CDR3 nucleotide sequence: TGTGCCAGCACCGTGGGACTAGCGGGAGGAAATGAGCAGTTCTTC.